This section outlines one TCR beta chain sequence together with its context. The data originate from a study of blood T cell repertoires in COVID-19. Study-level information: COVID-19 samples from acute and convalescent phases originated in the United States, Italy and Spain.

In the original processing: Amplification with reference gene primers provided the estimates of nucleated cell counts. The method was immunoSEQ multiplex PCR; TCRdb's version includes in-frame clones alone and lacks a portion of them. That table furnishes V, J and clone size, whereas the DNA furnished D and trimming. The sample records hundreds of thousands of clones, approximately 86% being singletons. V was shortened by 0 bases and J by 7 bases, with 14 bases between the two germline ends. There are 15 residues in the CDR3. CDR1 and CDR2 (germline): SGHRS, YFSETQ. The receptor was isolated from a man aged 55 to 70 who had recovered from COVID-19. The genes are TRBV5-1 and TRBJ1-5; weak D call: TRBD1 (5 bases). Sequenced sample: peripheral blood. The chain's CDR3 is CASSLAGGERQPQHF. For the CDR3, the DNA is TGCGCCAGCAGCTTGGCCGGGGGGGAGCGGCAGCCCCAGCATTTT.